These 15 T cell receptor beta chains share one sample of origin, sequenced in a study of T cell responses to AZD1222 COVID-19 vaccine. The repertoire was sequenced with immunoSEQ multiplex PCR; TCRdb's copy has only in-frame clones and lacks some. The sample yields some 120,000 clones, 65% to 90% seen once. This specimen was peripheral blood, taken on day 0 of AZD1222 vaccination. These receptors were collected from an adult in good health.

This clone was seen just once. The chain combines TRBV9 with TRBJ2-3, with 7 bases fitting TRBD2. Germline V CDR1 and CDR2: SGDLS, YYNGEE. CDR3 length: 16 residues. V lost 4 bases and J lost 3; bases outside the gene matches: 11. CDR3 in DNA: TGTGCCAGCAGCCCCTCGGGGCGCGGGGGAACAGATACGCAGTATTTT. It encodes CASSPSGRGGTDTQYF.

V is TRBV5-5 and J is TRBJ1-5, with D possibly matching TRBD1 (6 bases). The CDR3 has 16 amino acids. The V gene lost 1 base and the J gene lost 2 bases, with 13 bases spanning the gap. Germline V gives CDR1 SGHKS, CDR2 YYEKEE (reference sequence). DNA of the CDR3: TGTGCCAGCAGCTTGTCAGGGGTTGCTGGCAATCAGCCCCAGCATTTT. It yields the protein CASSLSGVAGNQPQHF.

The chain employs TRBV27 and TRBJ2-1, with D perhaps TRBD2 (6 bases). This CDR3 has 15 amino acids. V lost 5 bases, J lost 8 bases, and 19 bases lay in between. The germline CDR1 and CDR2 sequences are MNHEY and SMNVEV (reference sequence). The CDR3 DNA sequence: TGTGCCAGCAGTGACCTCTGGGGGAGGTTCGATGAGCAGTTCTTC. This encodes CASSDLWGRFDEQFF.

The V gene is TRBV23-1, the J gene TRBJ2-6; D is possibly TRBD1 (6 bases). TRBV23-1 is identified as an open reading frame with a role that is uncertain. The CDR3 sequence is 14 residues long. V was trimmed by 9 bases and J by 0 bases, leaving 9 bases between them. The CDR3 protein is CARKDSSGANVLTF. Here the CDR3 DNA reads TGCGCCAGAAAGGACAGCTCTGGGGCCAACGTCCTGACTTTC.

CDR3 protein: CASSQTTGNAGGNTIYF. CDR3 nucleotides: TGTGCCAGCAGCCAAACTACAGGGAATGCGGGAGGAAACACCATATATTTT. The gene calls are TRBV4-2 and TRBJ1-3, with D tentatively TRBD1 (6 bases). Trimming left V 2 bases short and J 4 bases short, with 18 bases between. This CDR3 spans 17 amino acids. Germline V gives CDR1 LGHNA, CDR2 YNFKEQ.

The chain has TRBV20-1 and TRBJ2-3; 7 bases line up with TRBD1. Germline-derived CDR1 and CDR2 are DFQATT and SNEGSKA (reference sequence). J gave up 5 bases and V 6 bases, and 2 bases lay outside the gene matches. This CDR3 is 11 amino acids long. The CDR3 coding sequence is TGCAGTGCCCAGGGGGTAGATACGCAGTATTTT. As protein: CSAQGVDTQYF.

The chain links TRBV7-2 to TRBJ2-3; a possible D gene is TRBD2 (5 bases). The CDR3 runs to 15 residues. Germline CDR1 reads SGHTA; CDR2 reads FQGNSA. V lost 2 bases, J lost 4 bases, and 13 bases lay in between. The CDR3 here is CASSLSLGSADTQYF. The CDR3 DNA reads TGTGCCAGCAGCTTATCCTTGGGGAGCGCAGATACGCAGTATTTT.

The chain recombines TRBV5-1 with TRBJ1-1; TRBD1 is a possible D gene (5 bases). The ends were cut back, 0 bases at V and 1 base at J, with 7 bases in the middle. This CDR3 is 14 amino acids long. Germline-derived CDR1 and CDR2 are SGHRS and YFSETQ. The CDR3 region is CASSLDGQNTEAFF. The CDR3 DNA sequence: TGCGCCAGCAGCTTGGATGGACAGAACACTGAAGCTTTCTTT.

The CDR3 is CATAPGDEQFF. The CDR3 DNA reads as TGTGCCACCGCGCCCGGGGATGAGCAGTTCTTC. The genes are TRBV10-3 and TRBJ2-1, with D possibly matching TRBD2 (5 bases). CDR3 length: 11 amino acids. With 10 bases removed from V and 8 bases from J, the gap between germline ends came to 12 bases. Germline loops: CDR1 ENHRY, CDR2 SYGVKD.

The gene calls are TRBV19 and TRBJ2-7; weak D call: TRBD1 (6 bases). The length of the CDR3 is 14 residues. V lost 3 bases to trimming and J lost 5 bases, with 14 bases between them. CDR1 and CDR2 (germline): LNHDA, SQIVND (reference sequence). The CDR3 region is CASSMYQGNDEQYF. The CDR3 DNA reads as TGTGCCAGTAGTATGTACCAGGGGAACGACGAGCAGTACTTC.

This CDR3 is CASSLDEYSLYEQYF. CDR3 nucleotide sequence: TGTGCCAGCAGCTTAGATGAGTACTCGCTATACGAGCAGTACTTC. V is TRBV7-9 and J is TRBJ2-7; no reliable D call. Germline assignment: CDR1 SEHNR and CDR2 FQNEAQ (reference sequence). The length of the CDR3 is 15 residues. V lost 1 base and J lost 4, with 14 bases in between.

The gene calls are TRBV5-1 and TRBJ2-7; D is unresolved. V dropped 5 bases and J dropped 6 bases, with 15 bases sitting between them. From germline, CDR1 is SGHRS and CDR2 YFSETQ. The CDR3 totals 13 residues. The CDR3 spells CASSPGQVVEQYF. CDR3 coding DNA: TGCGCCAGCAGTCCCGGCCAGGTCGTCGAGCAGTACTTC. Based on the CDR3 plus reference TRBV5-1 and TRBJ2-7, the full variable domain is KAGVTQTPRYLIKTRGQQVTLSCSPISGHRSVSWYQQTPGQGLQFLFEYFSETQRNKGNFPGRFSGRQFSNSRSEMNVSTLELGDSALYLCASSPGQVVEQYFGPGTRLTVT.

V usage is TRBV14 and J usage is TRBJ1-4; D unresolved. From germline, CDR1 is SGHDN and CDR2 FVKESK. This CDR3 has 16 residues. The V end was cut by 0 bases, the J end by 7 bases, with 15 bases between. CDR3 loop: CASSQERTGGREKLFF. DNA for the CDR3: TGTGCCAGCAGCCAAGAAAGAACCGGCGGTCGTGAAAAACTGTTTTTT.

The chain recombines TRBV3-1 (or the pseudogene TRBV3-2) with TRBJ2-1; 13 bases match TRBD2. CDR1 and CDR2 from the germline V gene are LGHDT and YNNKEL (reference sequence). Trimming removed 6 bases from V and 5 bases from J; junction bases left unmatched: 4. This CDR3 is 15 amino acids long. CDR3 amino acids: CASRLGLAGNNEQFF. The DNA of the CDR3 is TGTGCCAGCAGGTTGGGACTAGCGGGAAACAATGAGCAGTTCTTC.

The chain has TRBV6-5 and TRBJ2-1; possibly TRBD2 for D (6 bases). Trimming stripped 6 bases from V and 12 bases from J, with 18 bases between. The CDR3 consists of 13 residues. Germline CDR1 MNHEY, CDR2 SVGAGI. Here the CDR3 reads CASRSPGDQAQFF. In nucleotides, the CDR3 is TGTGCCAGCAGGTCTCCGGGAGACCAGGCGCAGTTCTTC.